The T cell receptor (beta chain) under discussion was sequenced for a study of T cell responses to AZD1222 COVID-19 vaccine. This clone was picked up one time. The V gene's germline CDR1 is LGHNA and CDR2 YNFKEQ. The CDR3 covers 14 residues. The germline V and J ends were trimmed by 3 bases and 4 bases, with 10 bases remaining between them. Clones were read by immunoSEQ multiplex PCR, and TCRdb kept only the in-frame ones, dropping some. The table records about 130,000 clones, around 87% of them present only once. This specimen consisted of peripheral blood, obtained on day 0 of AZD1222 vaccination. The origin of this receptor is an adult in good health. This sequence joins TRBV4-2 and TRBJ1-5; maybe TRBD1 (6 bases). The CDR3 DNA follows: TGTGCCAGCAGCCATACAGGGCCTAATCAGCCCCAGCATTTT. Translating gives CASSHTGPNQPQHF.